The clone carrying this T cell receptor (beta chain) was seen a single time. What it binds is not known. The sample belongs to a study of PD-1 blockade in classical Hodgkin lymphoma. Every one of the patients relapsed after autologous stem cell transplantation (brentuximab vedotin exposure was variable). Each best response was a complete response, a partial response or progressive disease. Per the germline V gene, CDR1 is SGHTA and CDR2 is FQGNSA. The CDR3 runs to 15 residues. V was cut by 1 base and J by 1 base, with 11 bases left in between. Study observations and caveats: While CD8+ TCR diversity did not rise significantly by C4D1, CD4+ TCR diversity did. Exclusion was the outcome for patients who began nivolumab under 1 year after ASCT. Complete responders matched newly diagnosed patients in baseline diversity.

Data came from immunoSEQ multiplex PCR; TCRdb stores just in-frame clones and leaves some out. The top ten hold roughly 15% of the sample, which has approximately 99,000 clones, around 81% seen once. The sequences come from peripheral blood mononuclear cells (PBMCs), collected before the second cycle of nivolumab. This receptor was identified in a human donor with classical Hodgkin lymphoma. V and J are TRBV7-2 and TRBJ2-7, with no clear D. As DNA, the CDR3 is TGTGCCAGCAGCTTAGTGCGAAGGTTGTCCTACGAGCAGTACTTC. As protein: CASSLVRRLSYEQYF. The entire variable domain, with the rest obtained from reference TRBV7-2 and TRBJ2-7, is as follows: GAGVSQSPSNKVTEKGKDVELRCDPISGHTALYWYRQSLGQGLEFLIYFQGNSAPDKSGLPSDRFSAERTGGSVSTLTIQRTQQEDSAVYLCASSLVRRLSYEQYFGPGTRLTVT.